This TCR beta chain stems from a study of blood T cell repertoires in COVID-19. The Seattle patients, enrolled during active infection, were followed longitudinally. Produced via immunoSEQ multiplex PCR; TCRdb's table is partial and in-frame only. The data show approximately 89,000 clones, roughly 80% seen once. CDR3 length: 12 amino acids. V dropped 4 bases and J dropped 7; count of bases not matched to a gene: 7. Per the germline V gene, CDR1 is SQVTM and CDR2 is ANQGSEA. The chain employs TRBV29-1 and TRBJ2-7, with 7 bases that match TRBD2. This clonotype originated in a man aged 70 or older with COVID-19, enrolled during active disease. The sequenced sample consisted of peripheral blood. CDR3 sequence (DNA): TGCAGCGTTGCTGGAGGAGCGGGAGAGCAGTACTTC. This sequence encodes CSVAGGAGEQYF.